A selection of T cell receptor beta chains follows, all from one sample in a study of response to subunit inactivated influenza vaccine. TCRdb fed the RT-PCR reads into MiXCR, producing one record per CDR3 protein. This sample has 600,000 to 850,000 distinct CDR3 sequences, with 12% to 15% found just once. The sample was PBMCs from blood, taken 14 to 15 days before vaccination. These receptors were taken from a man between 45 and 60 years old who received an inactivated influenza vaccine. Both conserved end residues are part of each CDR3. D genes are given only for firm matches. Some rows mark clone size as missing; the rest say once, few, many or name a class of expanded clone.

j_call clone_size v_call d_call cdr3_aa cdr3_nt
TRBJ2-1 NA TRBV5-1 NA CASYEGPNNEQFF TGCGCCAGCTATGAGGGTCCCAACAATGAGCAGTTCTTC
TRBJ2-7 NA TRBV6-2/TRBV6-3 TRBD2 CASSYPGLAGFRGEQYF TGTGCCAGCAGTTACCCCGGACTAGCGGGATTTCGGGGCGAGCAGTACTTC
TRBJ1-1 few TRBV4-2 NA CASSQGGVGPMNTEAFF TGTGCCAGCAGCCAAGGGGGGGTAGGCCCCATGAACACTGAAGCTTTCTTT
TRBJ2-2 many TRBV5-1 TRBD1 CASREADRSANTGELFF TGCGCCAGCAGGGAAGCGGACAGGTCAGCGAACACCGGGGAGCTGTTTTTT
TRBJ2-7 few TRBV4-1 NA CASSQIGGSYEQYF TGCGCCAGCAGCCAAATAGGGGGGTCCTACGAGCAGTACTTC
TRBJ2-2 NA TRBV4-3 NA CASSPRLGTGELFF TGCGCCAGCAGCCCCCGTTTGGGAACCGGGGAGCTGTTTTTT
TRBJ2-5 many TRBV4-3 TRBD1 CASSLENRGRGETQYF TGCGCCAGCAGCCTCGAAAACAGGGGGCGCGGGGAGACCCAGTACTTC
TRBJ1-6 NA TRBV2 NA CASKGPGVFSYNSPLHF TGTGCCAGCAAAGGTCCAGGGGTATTTTCCTATAATTCACCCCTCCACTTT
TRBJ2-1 NA TRBV7-9 NA CASSLSGPSSYNEQFF TGTGCCAGCAGCTTAAGTGGGCCAAGCTCCTACAATGAGCAGTTCTTC
TRBJ2-7 once TRBV28 NA CASSFGDGYEQYF TGTGCCAGCAGTTTTGGGGATGGCTACGAGCAGTACTTC
TRBJ2-1 few TRBV24-1 TRBD1 CATSDGQVHEQFF TGTGCCACCAGTGACGGACAGGTTCATGAGCAGTTCTTC
TRBJ1-4 NA TRBV10-3 NA CAISAQRNEKLFF TGTGCCATCAGTGCACAGAGGAATGAAAAACTGTTTTTT
TRBJ1-5 NA TRBV21-1 NA CASSTQSTGSTTLGQPQHF TGTGCCAGCAGCACCCAATCGACAGGGAGTACTACCTTGGGACAGCCCCAGCATTTT
TRBJ2-1 few TRBV20-1 NA CSADGKAYGEQFF TGCAGTGCGGACGGGAAAGCCTACGGTGAGCAGTTCTTC
TRBJ2-1 NA TRBV4-3 NA CASSQEVANEQFF TGCGCCAGCAGCCAGGAAGTTGCCAATGAGCAGTTCTTC
TRBJ2-5 many TRBV10-3 NA CAISEGSETQYF TGTGCCATCAGTGAGGGGTCGGAGACCCAGTACTTC
TRBJ1-6 NA TRBV20-1 TRBD1 CSAPLTGGDSPLHF TGCAGTGCTCCTCTTACAGGGGGTGATTCACCCCTCCACTTT
TRBJ2-1 NA TRBV10-3 TRBD1 CAISEGTGGGNEQFF TGTGCCATCAGTGAGGGGACAGGTGGGGGCAATGAGCAGTTCTTC
TRBJ1-5 NA TRBV21-1 NA CAGGQGPGAQHF TGTGCCGGGGGACAGGGACCTGGGGCCCAGCATTTT
TRBJ2-7 NA TRBV12-3/TRBV12-4 TRBD2 CASIRGGGGEQYF TGTGCCAGCATTAGGGGCGGGGGTGGCGAGCAGTACTTC
TRBJ2-7 few TRBV10-3 TRBD1 CAISGQGAGEQYF TGTGCCATCAGTGGACAGGGGGCTGGGGAGCAGTACTTC
TRBJ2-1 few TRBV4-1 TRBD2 CASSQEGRGGGYNEQFF TGCGCCAGCAGCCAGGAGGGGCGGGGGGGCGGCTACAATGAGCAGTTCTTC
TRBJ2-3 NA TRBV20-1 TRBD2 CSAELLLAGGDTDTQYF TGCAGTGCTGAGCTCCTATTAGCGGGGGGTGACACAGATACGCAGTATTTT
TRBJ2-6 NA TRBV5-1 NA CASSLSASGANVLTF TGCGCCAGCAGCTTGTCTGCCTCTGGGGCCAACGTCCTGACTTTC
TRBJ1-1 few TRBV20-1 NA CSAGSRNTEAFF TGCAGTGCTGGGTCGCGGAACACTGAAGCTTTCTTT
TRBJ2-7 NA TRBV6-2/TRBV6-3 NA CASSYSSKGTEQYF TGTGCCAGCAGTTACTCGAGTAAGGGGACTGAGCAGTACTTC
TRBJ2-7 few TRBV29-1 TRBD1 CSASTPIKTGDLDEQYF TGCAGCGCTAGTACCCCTATTAAGACAGGGGACTTGGACGAGCAGTACTTC
TRBJ2-1 NA TRBV29-1 TRBD2 CSVQAERGYNEQFF TGCAGCGTTCAAGCGGAGCGGGGTTACAATGAGCAGTTCTTC
TRBJ2-3 few TRBV7-9 NA CASSSPWGGARDTQYF TGTGCCAGCAGCTCTCCTTGGGGGGGGGCGAGGGATACGCAGTATTTT
TRBJ2-5 NA TRBV11-2 TRBD2 CASSSRDYTFQETQYF TGTGCCAGCAGCTCCCGGGACTACACATTTCAAGAGACCCAGTACTTC
TRBJ2-5 NA TRBV9 NA CASSVAERSGETQYF TGTGCCAGCAGCGTAGCCGAACGGAGTGGAGAGACCCAGTACTTC
TRBJ2-5 many TRBV4-2 TRBD2 CASSPGLGTSGGETQYF TGTGCCAGCAGCCCGGGGCTCGGGACTAGCGGAGGAGAGACCCAGTACTTC
TRBJ2-7 many TRBV12-3/TRBV12-4 NA CASSPRPLYRKQYF TGTGCCAGCAGTCCCCGACCATTGTACAGGAAGCAGTACTTC
TRBJ2-3 many TRBV7-2 NA CASSGQVPDTQYF TGTGCCAGCAGCGGACAAGTTCCAGATACGCAGTATTTT
TRBJ2-7 many TRBV7-8 TRBD2 CASSLDGGLSYEQYF TGTGCCAGCAGCTTAGACGGGGGGTTATCCTACGAGCAGTACTTC
TRBJ2-2 few TRBV6-5 NA CASSYPQPGATGELFF TGTGCCAGCAGCTACCCCCAACCCGGGGCTACCGGGGAGCTGTTTTTT
TRBJ2-1 few TRBV10-1 TRBD2 CASSARTSNYEQFF TGCGCCAGCAGTGCGCGGACTAGCAATTATGAGCAGTTCTTC
TRBJ2-7 few TRBV7-2 NA CASSLPAGGREQYF TGTGCCAGCAGCTTACCCGCAGGGGGGAGAGAGCAGTACTTC
TRBJ2-7 many TRBV7-2 TRBD2 CASSRLAGGPYEQYF TGTGCCAGCAGCCGACTAGCGGGGGGGCCCTACGAGCAGTACTTC
TRBJ2-7 few TRBV7-2 NA CASSLVSSLAEQYF TGTGCCAGCAGCTTAGTGTCCTCCTTGGCCGAGCAGTACTTC
TRBJ2-7 NA TRBV6-2/TRBV6-3 TRBD2 CASSTSQDLADEPYEQYF TGTGCCAGCAGCACGTCACAAGATCTAGCGGATGAACCCTACGAGCAGTACTTC
TRBJ1-2 few TRBV7-2 NA CASSFGQGHVYGYTF TGTGCCAGCAGCTTCGGCCAGGGACACGTCTATGGCTACACCTTC
TRBJ2-2 many TRBV10-3 NA CAISEGGGILGTGELFF TGTGCCATCAGTGAAGGGGGAGGGATACTCGGCACCGGGGAGCTGTTTTTT
TRBJ1-2 few TRBV10-3 NA CAISGRRANYGYTF TGTGCCATCAGTGGTCGCAGGGCTAACTATGGCTACACCTTC